The 6 T cell receptor beta chains presented below share a single source sample, sequenced in a study of shared clonotypes between healthy human individuals. The assay was immunoSEQ multiplex PCR, and TCRdb's table has in-frame clones only and misses some. The data hold some 1 million clones, with approximately 68% observed a single time. The material sequenced was memory CD4+ T cells sorted from blood. The subset here: CD45RA-negative fraction. The receptors shown here come from a young man in good health.

As concerns this clone: Other DNA sequences within the sample encode an identical CDR3. The chain uses TRBV19 and TRBJ2-3; D not resolved. Germline V gene lookup returns CDR1 LNHDA and CDR2 SQIVND (reference sequence). The ends were cut back, 5 bases at V and 2 bases at J, with 5 bases in the middle. The CDR3 has 12 residues. Here the CDR3 reads CASSPNTDTQYF. CDR3 DNA sequence: TGTGCCAGTAGTCCTAACACAGATACGCAGTATTTT.

The V and J genes are TRBV20-1 and TRBJ2-1; 7 bases match TRBD1. Looked up from germline, CDR1 is DFQATT and CDR2 is SNEGSKA (reference sequence). The CDR3 length is 11 residues. V was pared by 3 bases and J by 16 bases, with 9 bases of the junction left unmatched. CDR3 in DNA: TGCAGTGCTAGTATAGGGACAGTAGAATTCTTC. This translates into CSASIGTVEFF.

This clone was counted once. The chain couples TRBV30 to TRBJ2-3; possible D gene TRBD1, 6 bases. Germline assignment: CDR1 GTSNPN and CDR2 SVGIG (reference sequence). The CDR3 extends over 15 amino acids. The V end was cut by 5 bases, the J end by 2 bases, with 17 bases between. CDR3 protein: CAWWTTRGNTDTQYF. The CDR3 DNA follows: TGTGCCTGGTGGACAACTAGGGGGAACACAGATACGCAGTATTTT.

The gene calls are TRBV6-4 and TRBJ2-2; the D gene is possibly TRBD1 (6 bases). Germline V gene lookup returns CDR1 MRHNA and CDR2 SNTAGT. V was shortened by 6 bases and J by 3 bases, with 14 bases between the two germline ends. The CDR3 totals 15 residues. The CDR3: CASRVQGTDTGELFF. CDR3 nucleotides: TGTGCCAGCAGAGTACAGGGAACGGACACCGGGGAGCTGTTTTTT.

The sample holds a few counts of this clone. This sequence joins TRBV5-4 and TRBJ2-4; D perhaps matches TRBD2 (7 bases). CDR3 length equals 14 residues. The germline gives CDR1 SGHNT, CDR2 YYREEE (reference sequence). Trimming removed 5 bases from V and 8 bases from J, with 17 bases in between. The CDR3 nucleotides are TGTGCCAGCAGTTTAAGGGGGGGGTCGGACATTCAGTACTTC. Protein: CASSLRGGSDIQYF.

This clone occurred once. The CDR3 bases are TGTGCCAGCAGGGGACTAGCGGCCCTCGGCGGTGAGCAGTTCTTC. Protein product: CASRGLAALGGEQFF. The V gene is TRBV6-5, the J gene TRBJ2-1; TRBD2 matches at 11 bases. Germline values: CDR1 MNHEY, CDR2 SVGAGI. The CDR3 is 15 amino acids. The V gene end was trimmed by 6 bases and the J gene end by 9 bases; junction bases not matched to a gene: 10.